The clone carrying this T cell receptor (beta chain) has a handful of counts. As yet, its antigen is unknown. V shed 0 bases and J shed 4 bases, with 6 bases lying between them. This CDR3 has 13 residues. Germline CDR1 reads MNHEY; CDR2 reads SVGAGI. The protocol was immunoSEQ multiplex PCR, while the TCRdb copy is restricted to in-frame clones and leaves out a portion. The top ten clones hold 0.36% of a sample with 2 million to 2.5 million clones, over 85% of them seen once. This sample was taken from a study of shared clonotypes between healthy human individuals. Study observations and caveats: Among non-shared clonotypes, generation probabilities were lower than among those shared by all four donors.

Input material: naive CD4+ T cells from PBMCs. Indicated subset: CD45RA+ positively selected. The rearrangement uses TRBV6-5 and TRBJ1-1, with a possible D match to TRBD1 (6 bases). The clonotype comes from a man aged 18 to 29 in good health. Some clones in this sample may be carry-over from other donors' samples. The DNA for the CDR3 is TGTGCCAGCAGTTACTCGGGGGCCACTGAAGCTTTCTTT. It encodes CASSYSGATEAFF.